This TCR beta chain was found in a study of blood T cells in healthy people across ages. Whole-study results and caveats: Per million T cells, TCR beta diversity dropped about linearly as age rose. Higher naive T cell percentage went strongly together with higher TCR beta diversity.

On this clonotype itself: Its cognate antigen is unknown.

A second PCR, run for about 7 to 12 cycles, used a sample-barcoded 5' primer plus a J-beta primer mix. TCRdb used MiXCR to reprocess the 5' RACE reads, holding one entry per CDR3 protein. The data show approximately 1,700,000 distinct CDR3 sequences, 30% to 40% seen once. Germline-derived CDR1 and CDR2 are SGHAT and FQNNGV. The CDR3 has 16 residues. The V gene end was trimmed by 5 bases and the J gene end by 4 bases; junction bases not matched to a gene: 5. The sequenced material came from blood. The chain couples TRBV11-2 to TRBJ2-1; 13 bases match TRBD2. The receptor was isolated from a human donor in good health. CDR3 amino acids: CASSIGTSGKYNEQFF. The CDR3 DNA reads TGTGCCAGCAGCATCGGGACTAGCGGGAAATACAATGAGCAGTTCTTC.